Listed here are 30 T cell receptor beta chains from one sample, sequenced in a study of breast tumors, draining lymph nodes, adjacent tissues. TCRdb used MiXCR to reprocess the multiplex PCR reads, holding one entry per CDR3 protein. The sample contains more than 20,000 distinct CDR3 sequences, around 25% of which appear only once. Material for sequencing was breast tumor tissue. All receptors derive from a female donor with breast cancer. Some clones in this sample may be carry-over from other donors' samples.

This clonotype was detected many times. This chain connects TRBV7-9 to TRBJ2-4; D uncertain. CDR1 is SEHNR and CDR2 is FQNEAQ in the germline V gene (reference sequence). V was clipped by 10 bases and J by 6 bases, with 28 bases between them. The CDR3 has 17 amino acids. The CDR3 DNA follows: TGTGCCACGACTGCCTTGACTGGACCTCGGACGGGAAACATTCAGTACTTC. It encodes CATTALTGPRTGNIQYF.

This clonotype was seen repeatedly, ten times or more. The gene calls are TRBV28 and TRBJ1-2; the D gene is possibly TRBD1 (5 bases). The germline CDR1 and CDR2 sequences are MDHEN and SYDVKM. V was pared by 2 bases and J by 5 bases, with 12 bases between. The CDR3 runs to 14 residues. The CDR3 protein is CASSLGGSGYGYTF. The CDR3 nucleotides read TGTGCCAGCAGTTTAGGGGGATCGGGATATGGCTACACCTTC.

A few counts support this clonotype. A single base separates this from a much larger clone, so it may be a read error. CDR3 sequence: CASRPGLAGGVGEQYF. The CDR3 bases are TGTGCCAGCAGGCCGGGACTAGCGGGGGGGGTGGGGGAGCAGTACTTC. The genes are TRBV6-1 and TRBJ2-7, with 16 nucleotides matching TRBD2. This CDR3 region has 16 residues. Germline V gives CDR1 MNHNS, CDR2 SASEGT. V shed 6 bases, J shed 7 bases, and the junction held 9 bases outside the gene matches.

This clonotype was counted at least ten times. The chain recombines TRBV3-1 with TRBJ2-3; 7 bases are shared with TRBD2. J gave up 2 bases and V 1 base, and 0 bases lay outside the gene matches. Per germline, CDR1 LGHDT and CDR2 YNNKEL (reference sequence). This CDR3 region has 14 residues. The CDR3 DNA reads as TGTGCCAGCAGCCAAGGGGACTACACAGATACGCAGTATTTT. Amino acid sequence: CASSQGDYTDTQYF.

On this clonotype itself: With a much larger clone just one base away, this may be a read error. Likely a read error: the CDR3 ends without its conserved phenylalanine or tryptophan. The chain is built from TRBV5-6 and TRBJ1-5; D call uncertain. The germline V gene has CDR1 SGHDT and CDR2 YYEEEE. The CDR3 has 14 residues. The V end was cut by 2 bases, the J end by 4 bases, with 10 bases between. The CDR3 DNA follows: TGTGCCAGCAGCTTAACTCACGGGAATCAGCCCCAGCATGTT. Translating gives CASSLTHGNQPQHV.

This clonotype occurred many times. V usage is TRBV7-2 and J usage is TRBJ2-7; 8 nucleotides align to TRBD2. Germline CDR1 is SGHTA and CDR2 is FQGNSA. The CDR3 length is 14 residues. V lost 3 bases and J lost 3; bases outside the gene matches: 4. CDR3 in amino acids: CASSFTRGGYEQYF. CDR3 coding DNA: TGTGCCAGCAGCTTCACCCGGGGGGGCTACGAGCAGTACTTC.

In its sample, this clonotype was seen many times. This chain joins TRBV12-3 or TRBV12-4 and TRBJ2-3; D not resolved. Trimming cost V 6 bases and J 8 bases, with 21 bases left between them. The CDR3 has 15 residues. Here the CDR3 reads CASSQETPPGGTQYF. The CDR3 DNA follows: TGTGCCAGCAGCCAAGAGACACCCCCGGGCGGTACGCAGTATTTT.

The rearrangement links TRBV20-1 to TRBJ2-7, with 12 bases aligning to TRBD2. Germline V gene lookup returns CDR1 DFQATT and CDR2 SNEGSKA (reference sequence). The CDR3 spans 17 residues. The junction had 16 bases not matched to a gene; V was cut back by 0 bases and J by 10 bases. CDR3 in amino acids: CSARDLKTSGRDCEQYF. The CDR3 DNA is TGCAGTGCTAGAGATCTCAAGACTAGCGGGAGAGACTGCGAACAGTACTTC.

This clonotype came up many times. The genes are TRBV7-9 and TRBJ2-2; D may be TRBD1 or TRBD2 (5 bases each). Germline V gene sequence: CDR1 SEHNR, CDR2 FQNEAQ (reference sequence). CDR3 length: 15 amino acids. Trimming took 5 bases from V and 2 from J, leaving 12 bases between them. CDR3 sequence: CASSLRDPNTGELFF. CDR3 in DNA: TGTGCCAGCAGCCTAAGGGACCCCAACACCGGGGAGCTGTTTTTT.

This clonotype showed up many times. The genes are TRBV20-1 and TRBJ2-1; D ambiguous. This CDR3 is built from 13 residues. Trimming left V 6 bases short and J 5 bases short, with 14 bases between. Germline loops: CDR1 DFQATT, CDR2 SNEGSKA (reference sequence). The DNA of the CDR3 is TGCAGTGCCGGAAGCCGAACGAACAATGAGCAGTTCTTC. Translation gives CSAGSRTNNEQFF.

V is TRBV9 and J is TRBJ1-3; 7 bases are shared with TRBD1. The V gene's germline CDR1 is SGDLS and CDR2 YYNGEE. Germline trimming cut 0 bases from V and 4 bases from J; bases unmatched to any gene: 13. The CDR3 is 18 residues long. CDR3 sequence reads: CASSVAVLRGGEGNTIYF. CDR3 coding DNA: TGTGCCAGCAGCGTAGCGGTACTTAGAGGGGGCGAAGGAAACACCATATATTTT.

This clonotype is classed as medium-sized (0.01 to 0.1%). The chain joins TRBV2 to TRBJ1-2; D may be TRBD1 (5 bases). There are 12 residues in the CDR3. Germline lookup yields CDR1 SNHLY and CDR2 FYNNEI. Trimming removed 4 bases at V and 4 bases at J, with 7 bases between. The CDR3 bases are TGTGCCAGCAGTGGGACAACCTATGGCTACACCTTC. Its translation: CASSGTTYGYTF.

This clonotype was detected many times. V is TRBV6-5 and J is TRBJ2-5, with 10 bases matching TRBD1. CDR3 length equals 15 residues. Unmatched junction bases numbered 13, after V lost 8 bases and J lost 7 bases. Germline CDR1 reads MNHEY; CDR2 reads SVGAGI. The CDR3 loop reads CASGNLGTGVGTQYF. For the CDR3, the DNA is TGTGCCAGCGGAAATCTGGGGACAGGGGTTGGGACCCAGTACTTC.

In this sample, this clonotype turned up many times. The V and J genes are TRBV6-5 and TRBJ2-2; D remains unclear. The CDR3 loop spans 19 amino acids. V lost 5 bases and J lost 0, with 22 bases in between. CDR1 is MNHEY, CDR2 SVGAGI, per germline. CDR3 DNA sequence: TGTGCCAGCAGTACCGCCGGCCTAGGCACTGGGCCGAACACCGGGGAGCTGTTTTTT. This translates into CASSTAGLGTGPNTGELFF.

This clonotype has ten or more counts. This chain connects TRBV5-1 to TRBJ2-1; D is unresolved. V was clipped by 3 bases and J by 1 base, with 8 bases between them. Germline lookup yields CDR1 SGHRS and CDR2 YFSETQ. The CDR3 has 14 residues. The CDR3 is CASSYDSSYNEQFF. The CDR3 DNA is TGCGCCAGCAGCTATGACTCTTCCTACAATGAGCAGTTCTTC.

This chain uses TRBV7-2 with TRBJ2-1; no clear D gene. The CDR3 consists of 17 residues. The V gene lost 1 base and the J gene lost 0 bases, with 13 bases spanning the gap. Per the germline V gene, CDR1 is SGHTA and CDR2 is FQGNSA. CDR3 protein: CASSLEGGSSSYNEQFF. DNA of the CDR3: TGTGCCAGCAGCTTAGAGGGTGGCTCAAGCTCCTACAATGAGCAGTTCTTC.

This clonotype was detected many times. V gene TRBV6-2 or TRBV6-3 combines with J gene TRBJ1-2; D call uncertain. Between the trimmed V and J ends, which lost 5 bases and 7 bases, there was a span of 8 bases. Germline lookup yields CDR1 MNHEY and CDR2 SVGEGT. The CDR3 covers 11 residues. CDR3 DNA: TGTGCCAGCAGTACTATGGCTGGCTACACCTTC. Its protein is CASSTMAGYTF.

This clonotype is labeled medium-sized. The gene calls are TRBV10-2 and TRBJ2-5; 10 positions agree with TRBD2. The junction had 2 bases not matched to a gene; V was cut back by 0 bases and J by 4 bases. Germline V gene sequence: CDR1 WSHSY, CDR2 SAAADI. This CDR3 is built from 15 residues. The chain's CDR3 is CASSESLAGVETQYF. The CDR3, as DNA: TGCGCCAGCAGTGAGTCGCTAGCGGGAGTAGAGACCCAGTACTTC.

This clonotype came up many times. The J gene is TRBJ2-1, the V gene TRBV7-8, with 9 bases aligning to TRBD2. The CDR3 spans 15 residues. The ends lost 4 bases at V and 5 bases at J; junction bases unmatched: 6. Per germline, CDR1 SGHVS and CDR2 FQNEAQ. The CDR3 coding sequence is TGTGCCAGCAGCTCAAGCGGGAGGCACGACAATGAGCAGTTCTTC. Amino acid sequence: CASSSSGRHDNEQFF. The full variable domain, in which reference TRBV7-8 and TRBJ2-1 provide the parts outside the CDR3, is GAGVSQSPRYKVAKRGQDVALRCDPISGHVSLFWYQQALGQGPEFLTYFQNEAQLDKSGLPSDRFFAERPEGSVSTLKIQRTQQEDSAVYLCASSSSGRHDNEQFFGPGTRLTVL.

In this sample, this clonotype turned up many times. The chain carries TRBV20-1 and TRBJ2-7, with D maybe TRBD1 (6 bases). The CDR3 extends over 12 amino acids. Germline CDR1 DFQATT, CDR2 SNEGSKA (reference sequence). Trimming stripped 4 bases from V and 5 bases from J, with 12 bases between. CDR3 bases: TGCAGTGCTAATCAACAGGGTAACGAGCAGTACTTC. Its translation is CSANQQGNEQYF.

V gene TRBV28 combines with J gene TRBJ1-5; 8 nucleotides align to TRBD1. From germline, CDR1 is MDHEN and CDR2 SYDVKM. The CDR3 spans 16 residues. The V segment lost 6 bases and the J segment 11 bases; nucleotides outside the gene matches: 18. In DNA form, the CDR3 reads TGTGCCAGCAGATCGACAGGGGTATTGACCGGAGAGACCCAGCATTTT. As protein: CASRSTGVLTGETQHF.

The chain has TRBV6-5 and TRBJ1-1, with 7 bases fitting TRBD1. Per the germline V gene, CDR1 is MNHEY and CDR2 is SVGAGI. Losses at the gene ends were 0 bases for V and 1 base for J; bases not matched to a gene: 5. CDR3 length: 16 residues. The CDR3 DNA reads TGTGCCAGCAGTTACTCGACCGGGACAGCGAACACTGAAGCTTTCTTT. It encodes CASSYSTGTANTEAFF.

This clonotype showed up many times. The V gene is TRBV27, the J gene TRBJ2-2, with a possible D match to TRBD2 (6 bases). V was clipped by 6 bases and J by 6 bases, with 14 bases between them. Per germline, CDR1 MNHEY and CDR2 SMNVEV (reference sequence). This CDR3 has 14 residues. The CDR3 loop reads CASSPVLAPGELFF. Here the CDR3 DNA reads TGTGCCAGCAGCCCAGTACTAGCTCCCGGGGAGCTGTTTTTT.

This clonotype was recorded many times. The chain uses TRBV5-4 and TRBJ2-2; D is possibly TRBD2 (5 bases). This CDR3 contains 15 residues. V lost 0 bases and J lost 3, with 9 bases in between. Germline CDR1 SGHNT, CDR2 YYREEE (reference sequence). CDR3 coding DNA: TGTGCCAGCAGCTTGGACGGGATTTACACCGGGGAGCTGTTTTTT. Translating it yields CASSLDGIYTGELFF.

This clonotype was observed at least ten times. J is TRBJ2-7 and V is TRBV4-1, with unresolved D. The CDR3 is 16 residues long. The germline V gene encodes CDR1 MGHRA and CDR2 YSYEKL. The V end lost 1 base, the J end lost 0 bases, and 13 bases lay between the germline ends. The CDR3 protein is CASSQGSGYTSYEQYF. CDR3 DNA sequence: TGCGCCAGCAGCCAAGGATCCGGGTATACCTCCTACGAGCAGTACTTC.

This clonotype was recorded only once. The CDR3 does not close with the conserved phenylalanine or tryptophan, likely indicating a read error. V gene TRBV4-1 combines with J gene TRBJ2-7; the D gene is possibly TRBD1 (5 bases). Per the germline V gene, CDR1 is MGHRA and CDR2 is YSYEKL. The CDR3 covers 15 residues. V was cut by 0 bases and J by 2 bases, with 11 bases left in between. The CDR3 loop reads CASSQDVGLAYEQYY. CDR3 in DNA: TGCGCCAGCAGCCAAGATGTGGGGCTAGCCTACGAGCAGTACTAC.

The DNA of the CDR3 is TGTGCCAGCAGCCCAGTCTCCTCCGTGGCACACAATGAGCAGTTCTTC. Its protein is CASSPVSSVAHNEQFF. This sequence joins TRBV7-6 and TRBJ2-1; D not resolved. Trimming took 5 bases from V and 5 from J, leaving 19 bases between them. The length of the CDR3 is 16 residues. CDR1 is SGHVS and CDR2 is FNYEAQ in the germline V gene.

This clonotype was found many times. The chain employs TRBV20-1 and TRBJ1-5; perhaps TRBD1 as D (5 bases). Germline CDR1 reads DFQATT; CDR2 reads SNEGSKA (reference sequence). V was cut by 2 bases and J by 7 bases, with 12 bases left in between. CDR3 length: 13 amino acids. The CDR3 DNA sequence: TGCAGTGCTAGATCCCCGGGGGTCCAGCCCCAGCATTTT. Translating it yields CSARSPGVQPQHF.

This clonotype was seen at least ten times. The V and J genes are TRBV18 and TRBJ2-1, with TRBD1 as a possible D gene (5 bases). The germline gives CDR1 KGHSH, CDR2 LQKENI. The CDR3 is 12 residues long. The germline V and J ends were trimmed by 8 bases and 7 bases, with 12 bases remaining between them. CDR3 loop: CASAFQGNEQFF. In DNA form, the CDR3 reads TGTGCCAGCGCGTTTCAGGGTAATGAGCAGTTCTTC.

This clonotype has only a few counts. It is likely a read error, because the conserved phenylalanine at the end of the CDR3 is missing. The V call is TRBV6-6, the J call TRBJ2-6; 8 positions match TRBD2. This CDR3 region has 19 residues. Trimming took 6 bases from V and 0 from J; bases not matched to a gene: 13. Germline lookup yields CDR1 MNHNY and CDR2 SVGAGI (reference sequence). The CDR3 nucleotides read TGTGCCAGCAGGGGGACTAGAACCTCAGGGGCCTCTGGGGCCAACGTCCTGACTTCC. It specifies CASRGTRTSGASGANVLTS.